This T cell receptor (beta chain) was obtained from a study of blood T cell repertoires in COVID-19. Trimming removed 2 bases from V and 4 bases from J, with 8 bases in between. The CDR3 spans 14 residues. Per the germline V gene, CDR1 is MNHEY and CDR2 is SVGAGI. Only in-frame clones appear in the TCRdb table, and some are missing; sequencing was by immunoSEQ multiplex PCR. Of 15,000 to 20,000 clones listed, approximately 80% were seen once; the top ten hold 9.5% to 11%. Input material: peripheral blood. This clonotype was sampled from a man older than 75 with acute or convalescent COVID-19. This chain links TRBV6-5 with TRBJ2-2; a possible D gene is TRBD1 (6 bases). The CDR3 here is CASSYGGGTGELFF. The CDR3 bases are TGTGCCAGCAGTTACGGGGGCGGCACCGGGGAGCTGTTTTTT.